This T cell receptor (beta chain) was observed in a study of blood T cell repertoires in COVID-19. CDR3 length: 15 amino acids. Germline loops: CDR1 LNHNV, CDR2 YYDKDF (reference sequence). Trimming shortened V by 0 bases and J by 11 bases, and 19 bases separated the two germline ends. Per the original data handling: Cell counts per sample came from amplifying reference gene primers. TCRdb's table, derived via immunoSEQ multiplex PCR, lists solely in-frame clones and lacks some. The D gene and trimming were derived from the DNA, and the V and J assignments and clone size from that table. The data show about 87,000 clones, around 75% seen once.

J is TRBJ1-1 and V is TRBV15; perhaps TRBD1 as D (6 bases). The specimen was peripheral blood. This clonotype was obtained from a woman aged 50 to 60 with acute or convalescent COVID-19. The CDR3 DNA follows: TGTGCCACCAGCAGAGATAGGAGGACAGTGGCCGGGGCTTTCTTT. Protein sequence: CATSRDRRTVAGAFF.